The present TCR beta chain was sequenced within a study of post-analysis software for immune sequencing data (dated by TCRdb to the mid-2010s). Regarding the research as a whole: Disease courses on record covered relapsing-remitting, secondary progressive and progressive-relapsing multiple sclerosis, though some patients had no subtype annotation. Patient repertoires were compared against roughly 12 previously published healthy control repertoires from donors aged roughly 6 to 25 years. A subset of samples was prepared in parallel using single-end sample barcoding, then pooled and co-amplified after Illumina adapter ligation.

TCR beta repertoires were profiled from peripheral blood of some 13 young patients with multiple sclerosis to demonstrate the VDJtools post-analysis software. The patients with multiple sclerosis were children and adolescents between about 6 and 16 years of age. The receptor library was made with PCR. Sequencing was performed on an Illumina HiSeq 2500. To reduce PCR and sequencing biases, unique molecular identifiers were incorporated into the TCR beta cDNA libraries. Every 1 to 10 million input T cells yielded approximately 500,000 cDNA molecules, meaning each molecule approximated one T cell. The same protocol used for the earlier healthy control dataset was applied to prepare and sequence the patient libraries. Samples belonging to the same batch were prepared together, multiplexed and sequenced on a shared HiSeq lane. For the original study's pipeline: MIGEC was used to process the raw barcoded reads, and molecular identifier groups with only a single read were discarded before consensus assembly and CDR3 extraction. Clonotype tables were post-analysed with VDJtools, and diversity was normalized by down-sampling all datasets to the smallest sample size. Repertoire overlap clustering matched CDR3 amino acid but not nucleotide sequences to correct batch-related cross-sample contamination. TCRdb reprocessing: public reads trimmed at Q25 with fastp, clones called with MiXCR, in-frame beta chains kept. One record per CDR3 amino acid sequence lists the most common genes and DNA. The V and J calls come from TCRdb's annotation, not from the publication. The sample records 170,000 or so distinct CDR3 sequences, about 32% of which are singletons. The ten largest clones represent over 1.2% of the sample.

General conclusions and limits of the study: Strong co-clustering of samples prepared in the same batch was shown by direct clustering with F measure, prompting a batch-effect correction. Normalized Chao1 diversity was significantly lower in multiple sclerosis patients than controls, suggesting substantial peripheral T-cell clonal expansion. The control group was slightly older than the multiple sclerosis patient group. Patients showed significantly higher frequencies than controls for 4 or 5 TRBV segments, among them TRBV5-6, TRBV5-1 and TRBV20-1.

As for this clonotype: The antigen it recognizes is unknown. This could be a read error, since a much larger clone is one nucleotide away.

At the junction V is shortened by 3 bases and J by 11 bases, with 16 bases in between. The CDR3 covers 13 residues, taking in both the cysteine and the phenylalanine. Kept here is only the CDR3 DNA, which spans 39 bases and is read in frame from base 1. The germline V gene sets CDR1 to SGHTA and CDR2 to FQGTGA. The sequencing sample was made of blood. The TCR sequence derives from a girl between 10 and 17 years old with multiple sclerosis. Recombination connected TRBV7-3 to TRBJ2-5; 6 matching bases give a weak D call of TRBD2. The CDR3 amino acid sequence is: CASSFVREDEQYF. Here is the DNA: TGTGCCAGCAGCTTCGTAAGGGAGGATGAGCAGTACTTC. With the rest looked up from the reference TRBV7-3 and TRBJ2-5 genes rather than sequenced, the full variable domain is GAGVSQTPSNKVTEKGKYVELRCDPISGHTALYWYRQSLGQGPEFLIYFQGTGAADDSGLPNDRFFAVRPEGSVSTLKIQRTERGDSAVYLCASSFVREDEQYFGPGTRLLVL.